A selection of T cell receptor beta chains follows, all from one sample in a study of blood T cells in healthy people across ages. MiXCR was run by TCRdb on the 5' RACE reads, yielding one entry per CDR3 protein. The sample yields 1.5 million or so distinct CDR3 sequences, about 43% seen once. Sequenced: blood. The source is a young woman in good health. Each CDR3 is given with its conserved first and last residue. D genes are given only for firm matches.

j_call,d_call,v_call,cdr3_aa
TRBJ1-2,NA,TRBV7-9,CASSFGPRDGYTF
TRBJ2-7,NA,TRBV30,CAWSVGGVEQYF
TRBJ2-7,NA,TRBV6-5,CASSYSTPAYSSYEQYF
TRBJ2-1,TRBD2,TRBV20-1,CSVRGRGSYNEQFF
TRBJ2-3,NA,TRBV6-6,CASSYVLWDTQYF
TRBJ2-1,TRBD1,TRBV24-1,CATSDYRGPSYNEQFF
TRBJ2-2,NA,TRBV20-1,CSARMVGRDTGELFF
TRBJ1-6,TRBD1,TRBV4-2,CASSQDGTVNSPLHF
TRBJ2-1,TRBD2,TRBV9,CASSVVAGGYNEQFF
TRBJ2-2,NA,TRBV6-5,CASSYGPGPETGELFF
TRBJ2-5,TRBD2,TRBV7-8,CASSLGLATGTQYF